Listed here is a single T cell receptor (beta chain). Its antigen is unidentified. CDR1 is SGHAT, CDR2 FQNNGV, per germline. The CDR3 is 14 residues long. The germline V and J ends were trimmed by 3 bases and 1 base, with 9 bases remaining between them. Here immunoSEQ multiplex PCR was the method, and the copy in TCRdb shows in-frame clones only, minus some. The sample holds nearly 50,000 clones, 89% seen once. The source of the sample is a study of Tregs in tolerant kidney transplant recipients. Recipients received nonmyeloablative bone marrow transplants from related graft donors, with transient mixed chimerism. CD4+CD25+CD127- Tregs, CD4+CD25- non-Tregs, CD4 and CD8 cells were sorted. General study findings and limits: Activated donor B cell expansion appeared to reveal the most relevant donor-specific TCRbeta repertoire. The small number of patients limits these findings pending further validation.

The sequence was obtained from a human patient who received a combined kidney and bone marrow transplant. A share of the T cells may be of graft donor origin. The rearrangement uses TRBV11-2 and TRBJ2-5; possible D gene TRBD1, 5 bases. The sample was CD8+ T cells from blood (PBMCs), taken 12 months after the transplant. This chain's CDR3 is CASSFPGIQETQYF. DNA of the CDR3: TGTGCCAGCAGCTTCCCAGGGATCCAAGAGACCCAGTACTTC.